The 10 T cell receptor beta chains presented below share a single source sample, sequenced in a study of blood T cell repertoires in COVID-19. Here immunoSEQ multiplex PCR was the method, and the copy in TCRdb shows in-frame clones only, minus some. The sample consists of over 200,000 clones, roughly 87% of them appearing once. The sequenced material came from peripheral blood. These receptors were taken from a man aged 40-55 years with active or convalescent COVID-19.

The gene calls are TRBV5-4 and TRBJ2-3; maybe TRBD2 (6 bases). Germline CDR1 reads SGHNT; CDR2 reads YYREEE (reference sequence). The CDR3 is made up of 11 amino acids. CDR3 coding DNA: TGTGCGGGGGAGGTACGAGATACGCAGTATTTT. Translating gives CAGEVRDTQYF.

The V gene is TRBV6-2 or TRBV6-3, the J gene TRBJ1-1, with TRBD1 as a possible D gene (5 bases). The V and J ends lost 0 bases and 2 bases respectively, with 10 bases between them. The CDR3 totals 15 residues. Germline assignment: CDR1 MNHEY and CDR2 SVGEGT. For the CDR3, the DNA is TGTGCCAGCAGTTACTCTAGGGGCAGAAACACTGAAGCTTTCTTT. It yields the protein CASSYSRGRNTEAFF.

The table lists this clone with a count of one. This chain joins TRBV30 and TRBJ1-2; D possibly corresponds to TRBD1 (6 bases). The germline V gene has CDR1 GTSNPN and CDR2 SVGIG (reference sequence). Trimming took 3 bases from V and 8 from J, leaving 13 bases between them. This CDR3 region has 12 residues. DNA for the CDR3: TGTGCCTGGAGAAAACAGGGTGGAGGCTACACCTTC. As protein: CAWRKQGGGYTF.

The chain combines TRBV5-1 with TRBJ2-2; no reliable D call. This CDR3 has 14 amino acids. Germline V gene data show CDR1 as SGHRS and CDR2 as YFSETQ. The V end lost 0 bases, the J end lost 0 bases, and 3 bases lay between the germline ends. Here the CDR3 DNA reads TGCGCCAGCAGCTTGGATACGAACACCGGGGAGCTGTTTTTT. This translates into CASSLDTNTGELFF.

The table lists this clone with a count of one. The rearrangement links TRBV5-1 to TRBJ1-6; a weak D match, TRBD1 (5 bases). V lost 7 bases and J 5 bases, leaving 25 bases between the germline ends. Germline V lookup: CDR1 SGHRS, CDR2 YFSETQ. There are 18 residues in the CDR3. As DNA, the CDR3 is TGCGCCAGCCCCTACCCGGGACGGGAGGTTGAGGATAATTCACCCCTCCACTTT. It specifies CASPYPGREVEDNSPLHF. The whole variable domain, filled in from reference TRBV5-1 and TRBJ1-6, reads KAGVTQTPRYLIKTRGQQVTLSCSPISGHRSVSWYQQTPGQGLQFLFEYFSETQRNKGNFPGRFSGRQFSNSRSEMNVSTLELGDSALYLCASPYPGREVEDNSPLHFGNGTRLTVT.

J is TRBJ1-2 and V is TRBV7-2, with D maybe TRBD1 (5 bases). The CDR3 consists of 15 residues. Germline V gene data show CDR1 as SGHTA and CDR2 as FQGNSA. V lost 5 bases, J lost 1 base, and 14 bases lay in between. This chain's CDR3 is CASSPRTTVNYGYTF. The CDR3 coding sequence is TGTGCCAGCAGCCCAAGAACGACAGTTAACTATGGCTACACCTTC. The full variable domain, with the rest looked up from reference TRBV7-2 and TRBJ1-2, is GAGVSQSPSNKVTEKGKDVELRCDPISGHTALYWYRQSLGQGLEFLIYFQGNSAPDKSGLPSDRFSAERTGGSVSTLTIQRTQQEDSAVYLCASSPRTTVNYGYTFGSGTRLTVV.

This clone was recorded once. The CDR3 nucleotides read TGTGCCAGCAGCTTTGCGCAGCGGGGGCCTCTAAAGGGGAAGACCCAGTACTTC. This gives the protein CASSFAQRGPLKGKTQYF. The chain uses TRBV7-9 and TRBJ2-5; 8 nucleotides agree with TRBD2. The V and J ends lost 3 bases and 6 bases, in that order; junction bases with no gene match: 18. The CDR3 spans 18 residues. The germline V gene encodes CDR1 SEHNR and CDR2 FQNEAQ (reference sequence).

This rearrangement joins TRBV7-9 to TRBJ1-3, with TRBD1 as a possible D gene (5 bases). The germline V and J ends were trimmed by 3 bases and 8 bases, with 14 bases remaining between them. Germline-derived CDR1 and CDR2 are SEHNR and FQNEAQ (reference sequence). The CDR3 is made up of 14 amino acids. CDR3 sequence reads: CASSFVQGKDTIYF. The CDR3 DNA reads TGTGCCAGCAGCTTTGTCCAGGGAAAGGACACCATATATTTT.

The chain joins TRBV7-9 to TRBJ1-2; no firm D call. V gave up 2 bases and J gave up 0 bases, with 10 bases separating them. The CDR3 runs 15 residues. Germline V gives CDR1 SEHNR, CDR2 FQNEAQ (reference sequence). The CDR3 loop reads CASSLIAPSNYGYTF. The DNA of the CDR3 is TGTGCCAGCAGCTTAATAGCACCTTCTAACTATGGCTACACCTTC.

The chain is built from TRBV9 and TRBJ1-6, with 8 nucleotides matching TRBD1. After removal of 7 bases from V and 9 bases from J, the junction contained 15 bases not matched to a gene. There are 16 residues in the CDR3. Germline loops: CDR1 SGDLS, CDR2 YYNGEE. CDR3 region: CASSPDRVSSGSPLHF. In DNA, the CDR3 is TGTGCCAGCTCTCCGGACAGGGTTAGCTCTGGTTCACCCCTCCACTTT.